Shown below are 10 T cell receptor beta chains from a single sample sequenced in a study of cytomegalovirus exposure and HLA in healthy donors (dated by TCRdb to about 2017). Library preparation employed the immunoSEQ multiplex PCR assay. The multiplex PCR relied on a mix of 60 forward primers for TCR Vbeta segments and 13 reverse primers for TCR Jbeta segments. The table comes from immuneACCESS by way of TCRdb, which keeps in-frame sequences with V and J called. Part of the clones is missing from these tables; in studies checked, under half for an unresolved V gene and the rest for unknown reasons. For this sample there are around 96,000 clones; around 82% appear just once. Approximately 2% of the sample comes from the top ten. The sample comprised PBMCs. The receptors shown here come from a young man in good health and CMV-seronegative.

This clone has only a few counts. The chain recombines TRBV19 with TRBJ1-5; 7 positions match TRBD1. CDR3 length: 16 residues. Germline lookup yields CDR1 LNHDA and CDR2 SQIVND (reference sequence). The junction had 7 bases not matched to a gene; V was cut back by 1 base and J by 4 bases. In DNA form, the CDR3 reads TGTGCCAGTAGTATAGGTGGCAGGGGGTTTAATCAGCCCCAGCATTTT. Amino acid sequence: CASSIGGRGFNQPQHF.

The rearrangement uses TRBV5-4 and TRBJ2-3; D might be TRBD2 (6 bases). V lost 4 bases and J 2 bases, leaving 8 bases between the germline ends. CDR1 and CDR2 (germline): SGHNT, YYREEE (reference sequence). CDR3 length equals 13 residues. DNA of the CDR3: TGTGCCAGCAGCCGGGGGACCACAGATACGCAGTATTTT. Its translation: CASSRGTTDTQYF.

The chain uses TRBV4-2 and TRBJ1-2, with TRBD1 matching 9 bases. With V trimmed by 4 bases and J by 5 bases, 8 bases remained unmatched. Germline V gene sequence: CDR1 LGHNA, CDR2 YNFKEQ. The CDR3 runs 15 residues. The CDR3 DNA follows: TGTGCCAGCAGCCCGGACAGGGGAAGGGTATATGGCTACACCTTC. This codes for CASSPDRGRVYGYTF.

The CDR3 spells CASAGLNSYEQYF. CDR3 coding DNA: TGTGCCAGCGCGGGACTCAACTCCTACGAGCAGTACTTC. This chain uses TRBV6-1 with TRBJ2-7, with D possibly TRBD2 on 6 matching bases. The CDR3 has 13 amino acids. The germline V gene has CDR1 MNHNS and CDR2 SASEGT. Trimming pared 8 bases from V and 0 bases from J, leaving 11 bases between.

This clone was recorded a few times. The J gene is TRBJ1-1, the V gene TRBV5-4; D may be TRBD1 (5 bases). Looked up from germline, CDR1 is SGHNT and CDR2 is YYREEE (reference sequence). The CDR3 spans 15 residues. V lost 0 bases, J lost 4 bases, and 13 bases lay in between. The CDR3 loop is CASSLAGRAATEAFF. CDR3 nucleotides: TGTGCCAGCAGCTTGGCCGGCAGGGCGGCCACTGAAGCTTTCTTT.

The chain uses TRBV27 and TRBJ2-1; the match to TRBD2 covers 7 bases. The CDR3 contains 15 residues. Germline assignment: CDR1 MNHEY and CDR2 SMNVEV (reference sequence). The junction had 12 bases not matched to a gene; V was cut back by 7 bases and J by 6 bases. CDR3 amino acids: CASTITGGSSNEQFF. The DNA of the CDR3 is TGTGCCAGCACCATTACGGGGGGTTCCAGCAATGAGCAGTTCTTC.

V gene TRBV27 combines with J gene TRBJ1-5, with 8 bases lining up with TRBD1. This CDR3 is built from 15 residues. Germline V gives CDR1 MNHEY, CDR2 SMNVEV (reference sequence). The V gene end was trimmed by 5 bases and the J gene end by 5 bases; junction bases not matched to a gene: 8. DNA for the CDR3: TGTGCCAGCAGTCCGACCCCGACAGGGGATCAGCCCCAGCATTTT. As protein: CASSPTPTGDQPQHF.

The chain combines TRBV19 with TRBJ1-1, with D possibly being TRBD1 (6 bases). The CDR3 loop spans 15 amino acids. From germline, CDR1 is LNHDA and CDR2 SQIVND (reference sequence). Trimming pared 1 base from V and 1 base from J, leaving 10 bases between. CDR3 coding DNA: TGTGCCAGTAGTATAGCAGGGGCTCCGAACACTGAAGCTTTCTTT. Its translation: CASSIAGAPNTEAFF.

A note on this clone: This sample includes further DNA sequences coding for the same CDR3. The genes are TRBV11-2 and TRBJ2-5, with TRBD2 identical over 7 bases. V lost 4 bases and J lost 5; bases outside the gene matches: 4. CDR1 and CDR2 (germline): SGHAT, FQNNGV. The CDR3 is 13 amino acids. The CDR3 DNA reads TGTGCCAGCAGCTCTGGACTAGGGGAGACCCAGTACTTC. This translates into CASSSGLGETQYF.

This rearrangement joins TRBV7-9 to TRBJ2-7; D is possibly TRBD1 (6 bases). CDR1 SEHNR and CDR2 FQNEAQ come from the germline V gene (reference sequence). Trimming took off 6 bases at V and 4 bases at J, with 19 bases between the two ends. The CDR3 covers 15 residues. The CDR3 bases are TGTGCCAGCAGTCCGGGACATATGTCCGTATACGAGCAGTACTTC. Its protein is CASSPGHMSVYEQYF.